The next 21 T cell receptor beta chains were all read from a single sample in a study of OX40 agonist ivuxolimab in advanced cancers. Profiled with immunoSEQ multiplex PCR; TCRdb holds only in-frame clones, not every one. Of about 70,000 clones in the sample, roughly 89% were seen once. The material was CD4+ or CD8+ T cells sorted from blood, obtained in a trial of the OX40 agonist ivuxolimab. The receptors were sampled from an adult with an advanced solid tumor such as melanoma, head and neck, liver or kidney cancer.

The rearrangement joins TRBV14 to TRBJ1-6; D not resolved. The V gene's germline CDR1 is SGHDN and CDR2 FVKESK. The CDR3 is 15 residues long. V was cut by 4 bases and J by 0 bases, with 7 bases left in between. CDR3 protein: CASSRSYSYNSPLHF. CDR3 coding DNA: TGTGCCAGCAGCCGCAGTTACTCCTATAATTCACCCCTCCACTTT.

This chain uses TRBV19 with TRBJ1-6; 7 positions match TRBD1. V shed 3 bases and J 11 bases; nucleotides not matched to a gene: 13. Germline V gene lookup returns CDR1 LNHDA and CDR2 SQIVND (reference sequence). The CDR3 totals 16 residues. As DNA, the CDR3 is TGTGCCAGTAGTATCAGAGCCGGGACAGTAGCTCCACCCCTCCACTTT. This codes for CASSIRAGTVAPPLHF. Full variable domain (missing parts from reference TRBV19 and TRBJ1-6): DGGITQSPKYLFRKEGQNVTLSCEQNLNHDAMYWYRQDPGQGLRLIYYSQIVNDFQKGDIAEGYSVSREKKESFPLTVTSAQKNPTAFYLCASSIRAGTVAPPLHFGNGTRLTVT.

The chain carries TRBV28 and TRBJ1-3; no clear D. The CDR3 extends over 14 amino acids. Germline V CDR1 and CDR2: MDHEN, SYDVKM. Trimming removed 5 bases from V and 1 base from J, with 9 bases in between. The CDR3 DNA follows: TGTGCCAGCAGTCTCAGGAGGTCTGGAAACACCATATATTTT. It yields the protein CASSLRRSGNTIYF.

The gene calls are TRBV9 and TRBJ2-1, with TRBD2 as a possible D gene (5 bases). This CDR3 spans 15 amino acids. Trimming took 3 bases from V and 5 from J, leaving 15 bases between them. Germline CDR1 reads SGDLS; CDR2 reads YYNGEE. CDR3 region: CASSATSFPNNEQFF. Here the CDR3 DNA reads TGTGCCAGCAGCGCTACTAGTTTCCCCAACAATGAGCAGTTCTTC. Combining the CDR3 with reference TRBV9 and TRBJ2-1 gives the whole variable domain DSGVTQTPKHLITATGQRVTLRCSPRSGDLSVYWYQQSLDQGLQFLIQYYNGEERAKGNILERFSAQQFPDLHSELNLSSLELGDSALYFCASSATSFPNNEQFFGPGTRLTVL.

The J gene is TRBJ2-6, the V gene TRBV5-5, with D unclear. The CDR3 length is 15 residues. V lost 4 bases to trimming and J lost 3 bases, with 11 bases between them. Germline V gene sequence: CDR1 SGHKS, CDR2 YYEKEE (reference sequence). The CDR3 is CASSTLAVGANVLTF. The CDR3, as DNA: TGTGCCAGCAGCACACTGGCGGTTGGGGCCAACGTCCTGACTTTC.

This rearrangement joins TRBV4-1 to TRBJ1-4; 7 positions agree with TRBD1. There are 15 residues in the CDR3. V dropped 4 bases and J dropped 4; count of bases not matched to a gene: 6. CDR1 and CDR2 from the germline V gene are MGHRA and YSYEKL. The CDR3 region is CASSRQGLSNEKLFF. The DNA of the CDR3 is TGCGCCAGCAGCCGACAGGGACTTAGTAATGAAAAACTGTTTTTT.

The chain employs TRBV6-5 and TRBJ1-6; the D is unclear. V gave up 5 bases and J gave up 7 bases, with 12 bases separating them. This CDR3 spans 14 amino acids. Germline assignment: CDR1 MNHEY and CDR2 SVGAGI. CDR3 DNA: TGTGCCAGCAGTGCGGACGGGTTGAATTCACCCCTCCACTTT. Translation gives CASSADGLNSPLHF.

The rearrangement uses TRBV19 and TRBJ2-2; tentative D call: TRBD1 (5 bases). The CDR3 covers 13 residues. Germline CDR1 LNHDA, CDR2 SQIVND (reference sequence). Trimming took off 2 bases at V and 5 bases at J, with 6 bases between the two ends. CDR3 residues: CASSIRGTGELFF. The CDR3 DNA reads as TGTGCCAGTAGTATAAGGGGTACCGGGGAGCTGTTTTTT.

V gene TRBV2 combines with J gene TRBJ1-1; D perhaps matches TRBD1 (6 bases). The CDR3 loop spans 15 amino acids. CDR1 SNHLY and CDR2 FYNNEI come from the germline V gene. Trimming removed 9 bases from V and 1 base from J, with 18 bases in between. CDR3: CASQVTGTKNTEAFF. The CDR3 nucleotides read TGTGCCAGTCAAGTCACCGGGACAAAGAACACTGAAGCTTTCTTT.

The chain employs TRBV12-5 and TRBJ2-2; tentatively, D is TRBD1 (5 bases). CDR1 LGHNT and CDR2 FRNRAP come from the germline V gene. The CDR3 extends over 15 amino acids. V lost 2 bases and J 9 bases, leaving 16 bases between the germline ends. CDR3 sequence: CASGLPAPYRRELFF. The DNA of the CDR3 is TGTGCTAGTGGTTTGCCAGCCCCTTACAGGAGGGAGCTGTTTTTT. Full variable domain (outside the CDR3, taken from reference TRBV12-5 and TRBJ2-2): DARVTQTPRHKVTEMGQEVTMRCQPILGHNTVFWYRQTMMQGLELLAYFRNRAPLDDSGMPKDRFSAEMPDATLATLKIQPSEPRDSAVYFCASGLPAPYRRELFFGEGSRLTVL.

The J gene is TRBJ2-7, the V gene TRBV12-5; D ambiguous. CDR1 and CDR2 from the germline V gene are LGHNT and FRNRAP. Trimming pared 0 bases from V and 6 bases from J, leaving 3 bases between. The CDR3 has 11 residues. The CDR3 is CASGLVREQYF. The CDR3 DNA follows: TGTGCTAGTGGTTTGGTACGCGAGCAGTACTTC.

The V and J genes are TRBV7-2 and TRBJ1-2; TRBD1 agrees at 7 bases. This CDR3 contains 15 residues. Germline assignment: CDR1 SGHTA and CDR2 FQGNSA. V shed 1 base, J shed 2 bases, and the junction held 4 bases outside the gene matches. The CDR3 reads CASSLDPGQNYGYTF. CDR3 DNA sequence: TGTGCCAGCAGCTTAGATCCGGGACAGAACTATGGCTACACCTTC.

The V gene is TRBV27, the J gene TRBJ2-5, with D unclear. Trimming left V 1 base short and J 1 base short, with 10 bases between. CDR1 is MNHEY and CDR2 is SMNVEV in the germline V gene (reference sequence). The CDR3 is 15 amino acids. CDR3: CASSLFSRVQETQYF. The CDR3 bases are TGTGCCAGCAGTTTATTTAGTCGAGTCCAAGAGACCCAGTACTTC.

The CDR3 DNA is TGTGCCAGCAGCTTAGTTCCGACAGGGCCAGATACGCAGTATTTT. Translation: CASSLVPTGPDTQYF. The chain is built from TRBV7-3 and TRBJ2-3, with 7 nucleotides matching TRBD1. The V segment lost 2 bases and the J segment 4 bases; nucleotides outside the gene matches: 6. Germline loops: CDR1 SGHTA, CDR2 FQGTGA. This CDR3 contains 15 residues.

The rearrangement links TRBV6-6 to TRBJ1-4; D is ambiguous. The germline V gene encodes CDR1 MNHNY and CDR2 SVGAGI (reference sequence). Trimming removed 2 bases from V and 8 bases from J, with 6 bases in between. This CDR3 comprises 12 residues. CDR3 in amino acids: CASSYGGEKLFF. In DNA, the CDR3 is TGTGCCAGCAGTTACGGAGGAGAAAAACTGTTTTTT.

Here the CDR3 reads CASSSPSGIAYEQYF. In nucleotides, the CDR3 is TGTGCCAGCAGCTCCCCGTCAGGGATTGCCTACGAGCAGTACTTC. The rearrangement uses TRBV7-2 and TRBJ2-7; possible D gene TRBD1, 5 bases. Germline-derived CDR1 and CDR2 are SGHTA and FQGNSA. This CDR3 has 15 amino acids. V was cut by 4 bases and J by 2 bases, with 15 bases left in between.

V gene TRBV7-2 combines with J gene TRBJ1-5; D gene ambiguous. CDR1 is SGHTA, CDR2 FQGNSA, per germline. Trimming shortened V by 6 bases and J by 0 bases, and 12 bases separated the two germline ends. This CDR3 region has 15 residues. The CDR3 coding sequence is TGTGCCAGCAGTTCCAAGGTCCTTAGCAATCAGCCCCAGCATTTT. It codes for CASSSKVLSNQPQHF.

The chain combines TRBV4-2 with TRBJ2-7, with 7 positions matching TRBD1. Trimming at V came to 1 base and at J to 2 bases, leaving 2 bases not matched to a gene. The CDR3 length is 14 residues. CDR1 is LGHNA and CDR2 is YNFKEQ in the germline V gene. The CDR3 DNA follows: TGTGCCAGCAGCCAAGGGGACAGTCCCTACGAGCAGTACTTC. The encoded protein is CASSQGDSPYEQYF.

The chain carries TRBV29-1 and TRBJ1-1; D might be TRBD1 (6 bases). CDR1 is SQVTM and CDR2 is ANQGSEA in the germline V gene. This CDR3 spans 10 amino acids. V dropped 8 bases and J dropped 7 bases, with 11 bases sitting between them. CDR3: CSSGQIEAFF. CDR3 DNA: TGCAGCAGTGGACAGATTGAAGCTTTCTTT.

The gene calls are TRBV11-3 and TRBJ2-6; D is possibly TRBD1 (5 bases). The germline V gene has CDR1 SGHNT and CDR2 YENEEA. V was pared by 3 bases and J by 4 bases, with 13 bases between. This CDR3 contains 16 residues. The CDR3 loop reads CASSLGPSDGANVLTF. The CDR3 DNA sequence: TGTGCCAGCAGCTTGGGGCCCTCTGACGGGGCCAACGTCCTGACTTTC.

The rearrangement joins TRBV5-6 to TRBJ1-1; D is undetermined. This CDR3 contains 13 residues. The germline V and J ends were trimmed by 4 bases and 4 bases, with 11 bases remaining between them. Germline values: CDR1 SGHDT, CDR2 YYEEEE. The CDR3 DNA follows: TGTGCCAGCAGCCCCAGGAGAGGCACTGAAGCTTTCTTT. Its translation is CASSPRRGTEAFF.